This T cell receptor (beta chain) was found in a study of cytomegalovirus exposure and HLA in healthy donors. Study background: About 85 million unique TCRs from HLA-typed donors were held in an early release of data.

The CDR3 has 16 amino acids. Germline V gives CDR1 PRHDT, CDR2 FYEKMQ (reference sequence). The J segment lost 1 base and the V segment lost 1 base, leaving 5 bases of the junction unmatched. Study-wide points: The dataset shows that most TCR sequences were rare, while some public TCRs occurred in many donors. Later, TCR association rates were found to vary by HLA locus, highest for DRB1 and lowest for HLA-C.

Note on this clone: Its antigen remains unknown.

The PCR made use of 60 Vbeta and 13 Jbeta primers. TCRdb's copy holds only in-frame clones and misses some; the assay was immunoSEQ multiplex PCR. The sample has about 110,000 clones; 75% are singletons. Sequenced: PBMCs. The clonotype was recovered from a male donor in good health and CMV-seropositive. The chain recombines TRBV13 with TRBJ2-5, with 8 bases identical to TRBD2. The CDR3 region is CASSLVAGGTQETQYF. CDR3 bases: TGTGCCAGCAGCTTAGTGGCGGGGGGCACCCAAGAGACCCAGTACTTC. The variable domain in full, with the rest retrieved from reference TRBV13 and TRBJ2-5, is AAGVIQSPRHLIKEKRETATLKCYPIPRHDTVYWYQQGPGQDPQFLISFYEKMQSDKGSIPDRFSAQQFSDYHSELNMSSLELGDSALYFCASSLVAGGTQETQYFGPGTRLLVL.